Below are 30 T cell receptor beta chains sequenced from a single sample in a study of T cell responses to AZD1222 COVID-19 vaccine. Generated by immunoSEQ multiplex PCR, the TCRdb table keeps only in-frame clones and is missing some. The sample lists about 93,000 clones; 85% to 90% were seen once. Here the sequenced sample was peripheral blood, taken 28 days after the second AZD1222 dose. Every receptor here comes from an adult who received the AZD1222 COVID-19 vaccine.

The gene calls are TRBV10-3 and TRBJ1-1; possible D gene TRBD1, 6 bases. In germline, CDR1 is ENHRY, CDR2 SYGVKD. CDR3 length equals 14 residues. Trimming shortened V by 4 bases and J by 1 base, and 10 bases separated the two germline ends. The CDR3 protein is CAISVGGWNTEAFF. CDR3 in DNA: TGTGCCATCAGTGTAGGGGGTTGGAACACTGAAGCTTTCTTT.

This sequence joins TRBV21-1 and TRBJ2-5; the table's D call, TRBD2, was not checked against the DNA. TRBV21-1 is designated a pseudogene. CDR3 length equals 20 residues. CDR3 coding DNA: TGTGCCAGCAGCAAAGTTTGGTTTTGGCTAGCGGGAGGGCTCGGGGAGACCCAGTACTTC. This codes for CASSKVWFWLAGGLGETQYF.

The gene calls are TRBV19 and TRBJ1-1; TRBD1 aligns across 7 bases. The CDR3 is made up of 14 amino acids. CDR1 is LNHDA and CDR2 is SQIVND in the germline V gene (reference sequence). V shed 5 bases and J 0 bases; nucleotides not matched to a gene: 3. In DNA, the CDR3 is TGTGCCAGTAGTTGGACAGGCTTGAACACTGAAGCTTTCTTT. This sequence encodes CASSWTGLNTEAFF. The whole variable domain, remainder taken from reference TRBV19 and TRBJ1-1, is DGGITQSPKYLFRKEGQNVTLSCEQNLNHDAMYWYRQDPGQGLRLIYYSQIVNDFQKGDIAEGYSVSREKKESFPLTVTSAQKNPTAFYLCASSWTGLNTEAFFGQGTRLTVV.

On this clone itself: This CDR3 is also generated by other DNA sequences in the sample. The rearrangement uses TRBV6-1 and TRBJ1-5, with D hard to call. The ends were cut back, 1 base at V and 7 bases at J, with 8 bases in the middle. The CDR3 runs to 13 residues. Germline values: CDR1 MNHNS, CDR2 SASEGT. CDR3 sequence: CASSEGPDQPQHF. DNA of the CDR3: TGTGCCAGCAGTGAAGGGCCCGACCAGCCCCAGCATTTT.

The V gene is TRBV19, the J gene TRBJ2-7; perhaps TRBD2 as D (5 bases). V dropped 4 bases and J dropped 2 bases, with 12 bases sitting between them. Germline values: CDR1 LNHDA, CDR2 SQIVND (reference sequence). The CDR3 is made up of 14 amino acids. CDR3 bases: TGTGCCAGTAGTACCCGGGGTTACCCCTACGAGCAGTACTTC. Encoded protein: CASSTRGYPYEQYF.

The chain employs TRBV18 and TRBJ2-3; the match to TRBD2 covers 12 bases. Trimming took 3 bases from V and 4 from J; bases not matched to a gene: 5. Germline assignment: CDR1 KGHSH and CDR2 LQKENI. This CDR3 is 16 amino acids long. CDR3 amino acids: CASSPPLAGGPDTQYF. As DNA, the CDR3 is TGTGCCAGCTCACCCCCACTAGCGGGGGGCCCAGATACGCAGTATTTT.

The rearrangement uses TRBV7-9 and TRBJ1-3; D is possibly TRBD1 (6 bases). Trimming left V 4 bases short and J 0 bases short, with 13 bases between. The length of the CDR3 is 16 residues. The V gene's germline CDR1 is SEHNR and CDR2 FQNEAQ (reference sequence). The CDR3 bases are TGTGCCAGCAGCTCAAGGGGGGCACTCTCTGGAAACACCATATATTTT. Amino acid sequence: CASSSRGALSGNTIYF.

The chain couples TRBV4-1 to TRBJ1-6, with a possible D match to TRBD1 (5 bases). The V end was cut by 5 bases, the J end by 7 bases, with 24 bases between. CDR3 length: 18 residues. Germline CDR1 is MGHRA and CDR2 is YSYEKL. The CDR3 spells CASSLKDRSLAENSPLHF. CDR3 sequence (DNA): TGCGCCAGCAGCTTAAAAGACAGATCCCTAGCGGAGAATTCACCCCTCCACTTT.

The chain combines TRBV5-1 with TRBJ2-2; maybe TRBD1 (5 bases). V was clipped by 5 bases and J by 7 bases, with 18 bases between them. The germline gives CDR1 SGHRS, CDR2 YFSETQ. The CDR3 contains 15 residues. The CDR3 DNA sequence: TGCGCCAGCAGGAAGGGGTATTCGGTCATCGGGGAGCTGTTTTTT. Translating gives CASRKGYSVIGELFF.

The rearrangement joins TRBV6-5 to TRBJ1-1; D is unresolved. The V and J ends lost 0 bases and 5 bases respectively, with 13 bases between them. The CDR3 is 15 residues long. Germline-derived CDR1 and CDR2 are MNHEY and SVGAGI. The CDR3 region is CASSYSEGPRTEAFF. As DNA, the CDR3 is TGTGCCAGCAGTTACTCGGAGGGCCCGCGAACTGAAGCTTTCTTT.

The V call is TRBV5-1, the J call TRBJ1-1; D unclear. The CDR3 has 14 amino acids. V was trimmed by 0 bases and J by 1 base, leaving 7 bases between them. The V gene's germline CDR1 is SGHRS and CDR2 YFSETQ. CDR3 nucleotides: TGCGCCAGCAGCTTGGTGGAGAGGAACACTGAAGCTTTCTTT. Amino acid sequence: CASSLVERNTEAFF.

The V gene is TRBV6-5, the J gene TRBJ1-5; a weak D match, TRBD1 (5 bases). V lost 3 bases and J 6 bases, leaving 9 bases between the germline ends. This CDR3 is 13 amino acids long. The germline gives CDR1 MNHEY, CDR2 SVGAGI. As DNA, the CDR3 is TGTGCCAGCAGTTATCAGGGTGGTCAGCCCCAGCATTTT. Translated, it gives CASSYQGGQPQHF.

The rearrangement joins TRBV11-3 to TRBJ2-1, with no clear D. CDR3 length: 15 residues. Trimming took 5 bases from V and 1 from J, leaving 12 bases between them. Per germline, CDR1 SGHNT and CDR2 YENEEA. This chain's CDR3 is CASSRRMASYNEQFF. CDR3 DNA sequence: TGTGCCAGCAGCCGAAGAATGGCGTCCTACAATGAGCAGTTCTTC.

The chain employs TRBV5-1 and TRBJ1-2; 8 nucleotides line up with TRBD1. Looked up from germline, CDR1 is SGHRS and CDR2 is YFSETQ. V was clipped by 3 bases and J by 6 bases; unmatched bases: 10. The CDR3 contains 15 residues. The CDR3 region is CASSSRVTGEDGYTF. In DNA, the CDR3 is TGCGCCAGCAGCTCCCGAGTGACAGGGGAAGATGGCTACACCTTC.

The rearrangement joins TRBV10-3 to TRBJ2-3, with 9 bases lining up with TRBD2. CDR3 length equals 16 residues. Looked up from germline, CDR1 is ENHRY and CDR2 is SYGVKD. The V segment lost 7 bases and the J segment 8 bases; nucleotides outside the gene matches: 16. The CDR3 DNA follows: TGTGCCATCACCGACCTGACTAGCGGTCCCGGGGTTACGCAGTATTTT. It encodes CAITDLTSGPGVTQYF.

This clone was observed a handful of times. The chain links TRBV7-3 to TRBJ1-5, with D hard to call. This CDR3 comprises 16 residues. Per germline, CDR1 SGHTA and CDR2 FQGTGA. V lost 3 bases, J lost 0 bases, and 12 bases lay in between. The chain's CDR3 is CASSFTETYSNQPQHF. CDR3 nucleotides: TGTGCCAGCAGCTTTACAGAGACCTATAGCAATCAGCCCCAGCATTTT.

The chain couples TRBV5-6 to TRBJ2-7; D is uncertain. This CDR3 comprises 13 residues. CDR1 and CDR2 (germline): SGHDT, YYEEEE. V lost 3 bases, J lost 0 bases, and 7 bases lay in between. DNA for the CDR3: TGTGCCAGCAGCTCCCGATCCTCCTACGAGCAGTACTTC. It specifies CASSSRSSYEQYF.

This sequence joins TRBV6-1 and TRBJ2-6; D not resolved. The germline V gene has CDR1 MNHNS and CDR2 SASEGT. V lost 1 base, J lost 1 base, and 11 bases lay in between. This CDR3 is built from 17 residues. Here the CDR3 reads CASSEDWAGSGANVLTF. CDR3 coding DNA: TGTGCCAGCAGTGAAGACTGGGCAGGTTCTGGGGCCAACGTCCTGACTTTC.

This rearrangement joins TRBV5-3 to TRBJ2-7; TRBD1 matches 7 bases. Being an ORF, TRBV5-3 has a function that is uncertain. V was pared by 4 bases and J by 4 bases, with 11 bases of the junction left unmatched. The CDR3 extends over 15 amino acids. In DNA form, the CDR3 reads TGTGCCAGAAGCCTAACTAGGACAGGAAGATACGAGCAGTACTTC. Translated: CARSLTRTGRYEQYF.

This chain connects TRBV11-3 to TRBJ2-3; TRBD2 matches 9 bases. J was trimmed by 6 bases and V by 3 bases; bases with no gene match: 13. The CDR3 sequence is 17 residues long. Germline CDR1 is SGHNT and CDR2 is YENEEA. The CDR3 spells CASSLAGTSPGEDTQYF. DNA of the CDR3: TGTGCCAGCAGCTTGGCCGGGACTAGCCCCGGGGAGGATACGCAGTATTTT.

This clone appeared once. The CDR3 sequence is CASRLAGGAEAFF. Here the CDR3 DNA reads TGTGCCAGCAGACTAGCTGGGGGAGCTGAAGCTTTCTTT. This sequence joins TRBV12-3 or TRBV12-4 and TRBJ1-1, with D possibly TRBD1 on 5 matching bases. The CDR3 contains 13 residues. V was shortened by 6 bases and J by 6 bases, with 14 bases between the two germline ends.

The chain combines TRBV7-2 with TRBJ2-2, with D possibly matching TRBD1 (6 bases). V lost 6 bases and J lost 4, with 12 bases in between. The germline CDR1 and CDR2 sequences are SGHTA and FQGNSA. CDR3 length equals 14 residues. This CDR3 is CASRSGTPTGELFF. CDR3 bases: TGTGCCAGCAGATCGGGGACACCCACCGGGGAGCTGTTTTTT.

This chain joins TRBV2 and TRBJ1-2, with TRBD1 identical over 7 bases. Trimming removed 4 bases from V and 4 bases from J; junction bases left unmatched: 3. The CDR3 is 13 amino acids. CDR1 and CDR2 (germline): SNHLY, FYNNEI. The CDR3 loop is CASSGAGGYGYTF. CDR3 bases: TGTGCCAGCAGTGGGGCAGGGGGCTATGGCTACACCTTC.

This rearrangement joins TRBV18 to TRBJ2-2; 7 nucleotides match TRBD1. Germline CDR1 is KGHSH and CDR2 is LQKENI. This CDR3 comprises 14 residues. V was clipped by 0 bases and J by 5 bases; unmatched bases: 0. Written as DNA, the CDR3 is TGTGCCAGCTCACCACCGACAGGGACCGGGGAGCTGTTTTTT. It codes for CASSPPTGTGELFF.

CDR3 loop: CASSEGLAETQYF. The DNA for the CDR3 is TGCGCCAGCAGTGAAGGACTAGCCGAGACCCAGTACTTC. V is TRBV10-1 and J is TRBJ2-5, with TRBD2 matching over 8 bases. Germline V gene data show CDR1 as WNHNN and CDR2 as SYGVQD (reference sequence). CDR3 length: 13 amino acids. V lost 3 bases to trimming and J lost 5 bases; unmatched junction nucleotides: 2.

The rearrangement joins TRBV5-1 to TRBJ2-1; 8 bases align to TRBD1. Germline V gene lookup returns CDR1 SGHRS and CDR2 YFSETQ. V was pared by 4 bases and J by 8 bases, with 11 bases of the junction left unmatched. The CDR3 contains 15 residues. The CDR3 loop reads CASSLGQTGVDEQFF. DNA of the CDR3: TGCGCCAGCAGCCTGGGCCAGACAGGGGTCGATGAGCAGTTCTTC. The entire variable domain, with the rest obtained from reference TRBV5-1 and TRBJ2-1, is as follows: KAGVTQTPRYLIKTRGQQVTLSCSPISGHRSVSWYQQTPGQGLQFLFEYFSETQRNKGNFPGRFSGRQFSNSRSEMNVSTLELGDSALYLCASSLGQTGVDEQFFGPGTRLTVL.

This chain uses TRBV3-1 (or the pseudogene TRBV3-2) with TRBJ2-2, with D perhaps TRBD2 (7 bases). Germline CDR1 reads LGHDT; CDR2 reads YNNKEL (reference sequence). This CDR3 has 15 amino acids. The V end was cut by 3 bases, the J end by 8 bases, with 16 bases between. The CDR3, as DNA: TGTGCCAGCAGCCAGGGGGGGCAGGTTGCAGGGGAGCTGTTTTTT. It yields the protein CASSQGGQVAGELFF.

This clone appeared once. J is TRBJ1-2 and V is TRBV5-8, with 8 bases matching TRBD1. The germline CDR1 and CDR2 sequences are SGHTS and YDEGEE. This CDR3 region has 19 residues. The junction had 17 bases not matched to a gene; V was cut back by 2 bases and J by 2 bases. CDR3 DNA: TGTGCCAGCAGCTTCGCCCCCGGGACAGGTCATATTCCCAACTATGGCTACACCTTC. This encodes CASSFAPGTGHIPNYGYTF.

This rearrangement joins TRBV29-1 to TRBJ2-3; the match to TRBD2 covers 14 bases. Germline V gene sequence: CDR1 SQVTM, CDR2 ANQGSEA. The CDR3 sequence is 14 residues long. The V segment lost 7 bases and the J segment 3 bases; nucleotides outside the gene matches: 3. This CDR3 is CSAGTSGSTDTQYF. The CDR3 DNA reads TGCAGCGCTGGGACTAGCGGGAGTACAGATACGCAGTATTTT.

The chain links TRBV18 to TRBJ2-7; weak D call: TRBD2 (6 bases). Deletions cut 2 bases from V and 0 bases from J, with 11 bases between. Per germline, CDR1 KGHSH and CDR2 LQKENI. The CDR3 has 15 amino acids. CDR3 sequence: CASSPTGGSSYEQYF. CDR3 nucleotides: TGTGCCAGCTCACCAACCGGGGGTAGCTCCTACGAGCAGTACTTC.